This T cell receptor (beta chain) emerged from a study of T cell responses to AZD1222 COVID-19 vaccine. The CDR3 loop spans 15 amino acids. Per the germline V gene, CDR1 is SGDLS and CDR2 is YYNGEE. V was cut by 0 bases and J by 4 bases, with 13 bases left in between. Repertoires were generated with immunoSEQ multiplex PCR, while TCRdb's copy carries only in-frame clones and drops some. In the table there are 180,000 or so clones, roughly 94% of which are singletons. Second-dose intervals near 4 or 12 weeks were combined. As regards this clone: What it binds is unknown.

Study-level points and caveats: Clonal diversity was possibly underestimated; the donors were predominantly white British and more often female.

The sample was peripheral blood, taken 28 days after the second AZD1222 dose. The source of this sequence is an adult who received the AZD1222 COVID-19 vaccine. The chain recombines TRBV9 with TRBJ1-2; D might be TRBD1 (5 bases). The CDR3 DNA reads as TGTGCCAGCAGCGTAGGGCACGACAGAAGCTATGGCTACACCTTC. Translated: CASSVGHDRSYGYTF. Complete variable domain (other parts from reference TRBV9 and TRBJ1-2): DSGVTQTPKHLITATGQRVTLRCSPRSGDLSVYWYQQSLDQGLQFLIQYYNGEERAKGNILERFSAQQFPDLHSELNLSSLELGDSALYFCASSVGHDRSYGYTFGSGTRLTVV.